The clone carrying this T cell receptor beta chain came up many times. Its target is not known. V lost 4 bases to trimming and J lost 9 bases; unmatched junction nucleotides: 6. From germline, CDR1 is SGHDN and CDR2 FVKESK. This CDR3 comprises 15 residues. Using its own MiXCR run on the RT-PCR reads, TCRdb lists one record per CDR3 protein. This table holds 500,000 to 750,000 distinct CDR3 sequences, about 14% found once. This record comes from a study of response to subunit inactivated influenza vaccine. The study's findings and limits: It was suggested by the authors that few new T cells are recruited by each seasonal influenza vaccination.

The TCR was taken from a man in his fifties who received an inactivated influenza vaccine. Here the sequenced sample was PBMCs from blood, taken roughly 13 days after vaccination. The gene calls are TRBV14 and TRBJ1-6; 10 bases are shared with TRBD1. CDR3 sequence: CASSLTGTGVSPLHF. CDR3 bases: TGTGCCAGCAGCCTGACCGGGACAGGGGTTTCACCCCTCCACTTT.